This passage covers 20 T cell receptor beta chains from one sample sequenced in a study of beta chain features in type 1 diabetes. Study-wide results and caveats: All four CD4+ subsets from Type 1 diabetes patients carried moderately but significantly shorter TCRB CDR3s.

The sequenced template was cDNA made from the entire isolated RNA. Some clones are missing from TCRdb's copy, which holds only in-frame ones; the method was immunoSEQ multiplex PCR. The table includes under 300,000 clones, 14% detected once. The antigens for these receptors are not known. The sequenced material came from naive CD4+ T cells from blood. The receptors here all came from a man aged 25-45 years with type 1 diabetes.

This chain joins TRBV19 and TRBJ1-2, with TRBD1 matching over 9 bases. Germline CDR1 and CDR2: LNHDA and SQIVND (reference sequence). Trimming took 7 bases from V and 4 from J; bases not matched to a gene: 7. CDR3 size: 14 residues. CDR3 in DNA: TGTGCCAGTAATACAGGGGGCGTGCCCTATGGCTACACCTTC. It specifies CASNTGGVPYGYTF.

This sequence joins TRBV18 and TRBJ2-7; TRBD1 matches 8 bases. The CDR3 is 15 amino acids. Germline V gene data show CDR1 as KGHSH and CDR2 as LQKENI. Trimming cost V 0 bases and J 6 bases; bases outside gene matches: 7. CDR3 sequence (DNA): TGTGCCAGCTCACCACCGGGACAGGCCCTCGGCGAGCAGTACTTC. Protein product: CASSPPGQALGEQYF.

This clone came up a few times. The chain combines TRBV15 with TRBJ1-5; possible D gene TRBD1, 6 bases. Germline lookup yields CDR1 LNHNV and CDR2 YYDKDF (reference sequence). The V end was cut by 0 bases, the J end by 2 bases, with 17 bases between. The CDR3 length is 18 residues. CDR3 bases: TGTGCCACCAGCAGAGATCTGAATCAGGGGTCGGGCAATCAGCCCCAGCATTTT. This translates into CATSRDLNQGSGNQPQHF.

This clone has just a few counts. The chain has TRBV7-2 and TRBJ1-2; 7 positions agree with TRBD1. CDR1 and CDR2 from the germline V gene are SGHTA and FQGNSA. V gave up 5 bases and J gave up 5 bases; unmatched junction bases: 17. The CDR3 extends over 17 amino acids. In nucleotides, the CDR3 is TGTGCCAGCAGCCTAGAGGGACAGTTCGGGGGCCTGTATGGCTACACCTTC. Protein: CASSLEGQFGGLYGYTF.

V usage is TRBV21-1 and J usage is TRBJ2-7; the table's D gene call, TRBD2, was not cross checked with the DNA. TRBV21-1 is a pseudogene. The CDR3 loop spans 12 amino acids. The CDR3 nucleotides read TGTGCCAGCAGCATAGGCGGCTACGAGCAGTACTTC. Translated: CASSIGGYEQYF.

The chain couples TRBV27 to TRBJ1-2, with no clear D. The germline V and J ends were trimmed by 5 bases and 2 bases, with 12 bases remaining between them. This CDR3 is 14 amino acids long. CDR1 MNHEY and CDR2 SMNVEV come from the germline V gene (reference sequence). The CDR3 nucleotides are TGTGCCAGCAGTCTAGACGGCTACAACTATGGCTACACCTTC. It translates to CASSLDGYNYGYTF.

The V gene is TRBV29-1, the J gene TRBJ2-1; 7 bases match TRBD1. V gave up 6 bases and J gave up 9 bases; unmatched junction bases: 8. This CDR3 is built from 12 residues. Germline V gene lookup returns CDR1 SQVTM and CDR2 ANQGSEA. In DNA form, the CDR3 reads TGCAGCGTAGGGACAGCTGCCGGTGAGCAGTTCTTC. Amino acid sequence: CSVGTAAGEQFF.

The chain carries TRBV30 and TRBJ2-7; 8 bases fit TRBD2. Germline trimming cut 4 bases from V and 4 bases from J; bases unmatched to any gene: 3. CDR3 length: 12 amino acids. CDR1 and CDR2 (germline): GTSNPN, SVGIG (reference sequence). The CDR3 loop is CAWTSGGYEQYF. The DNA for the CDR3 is TGTGCCTGGACGAGCGGGGGATACGAGCAGTACTTC.

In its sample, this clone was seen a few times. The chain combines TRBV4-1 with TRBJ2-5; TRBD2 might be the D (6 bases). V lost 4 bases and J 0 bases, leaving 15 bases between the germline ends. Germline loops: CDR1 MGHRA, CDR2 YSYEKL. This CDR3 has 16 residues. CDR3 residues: CASSRIVGLYQETQYF. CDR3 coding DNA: TGCGCCAGCAGCCGGATCGTGGGACTTTACCAAGAGACCCAGTACTTC.

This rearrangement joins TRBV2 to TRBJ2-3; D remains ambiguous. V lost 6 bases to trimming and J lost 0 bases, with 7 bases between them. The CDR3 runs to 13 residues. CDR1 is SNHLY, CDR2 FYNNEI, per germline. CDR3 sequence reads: CASRKTSTDTQYF. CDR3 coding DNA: TGTGCCAGCAGGAAGACTAGCACAGATACGCAGTATTTT.

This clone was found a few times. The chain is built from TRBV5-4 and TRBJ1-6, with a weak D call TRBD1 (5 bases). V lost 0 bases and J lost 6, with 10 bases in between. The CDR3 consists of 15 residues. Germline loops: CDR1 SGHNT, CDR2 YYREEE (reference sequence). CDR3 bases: TGTGCCAGCAGCTTGGGCCAGGGTAGTAATTCACCCCTCCACTTT. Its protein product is CASSLGQGSNSPLHF. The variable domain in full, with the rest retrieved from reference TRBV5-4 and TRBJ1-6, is ETGVTQSPTHLIKTRGQQVTLRCSSQSGHNTVSWYQQALGQGPQFIFQYYREEENGRGNFPPRFSGLQFPNYSSELNVNALELDDSALYLCASSLGQGSNSPLHFGNGTRLTVT.

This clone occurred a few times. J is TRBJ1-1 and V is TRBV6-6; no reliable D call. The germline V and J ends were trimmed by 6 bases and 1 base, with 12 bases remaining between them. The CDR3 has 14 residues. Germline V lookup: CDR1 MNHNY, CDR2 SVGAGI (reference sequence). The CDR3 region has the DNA TGTGCCAGCAGCCCCAGACTCTCGAACACTGAAGCTTTCTTT. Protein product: CASSPRLSNTEAFF.

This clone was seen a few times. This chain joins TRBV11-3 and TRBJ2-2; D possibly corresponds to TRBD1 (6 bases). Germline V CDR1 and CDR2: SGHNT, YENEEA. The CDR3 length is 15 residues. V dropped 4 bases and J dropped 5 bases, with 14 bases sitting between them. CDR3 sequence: CASSSRGRGTGELFF. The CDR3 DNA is TGTGCCAGCAGCTCAAGGGGCAGGGGTACCGGGGAGCTGTTTTTT. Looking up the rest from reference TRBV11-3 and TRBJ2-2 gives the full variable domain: EAGVVQSPRYKIIEKKQPVAFWCNPISGHNTLYWYLQNLGQGPELLIRYENEEAVDDSQLPKDRFSAERLKGVDSTLKIQPAELGDSAVYLCASSSRGRGTGELFFGEGSRLTVL.

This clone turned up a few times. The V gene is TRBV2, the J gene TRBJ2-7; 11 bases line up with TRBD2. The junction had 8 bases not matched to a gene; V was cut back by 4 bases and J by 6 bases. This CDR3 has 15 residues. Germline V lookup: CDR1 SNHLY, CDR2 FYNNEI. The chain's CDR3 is CASSVGLLAGAEQYF. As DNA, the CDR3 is TGTGCCAGCAGTGTTGGTTTACTAGCGGGAGCCGAGCAGTACTTC. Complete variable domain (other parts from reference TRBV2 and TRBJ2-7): EPEVTQTPSHQVTQMGQEVILRCVPISNHLYFYWYRQILGQKVEFLVSFYNNEISEKSEIFDDQFSVERPDGSNFTLKIRSTKLEDSAMYFCASSVGLLAGAEQYFGPGTRLTVT.

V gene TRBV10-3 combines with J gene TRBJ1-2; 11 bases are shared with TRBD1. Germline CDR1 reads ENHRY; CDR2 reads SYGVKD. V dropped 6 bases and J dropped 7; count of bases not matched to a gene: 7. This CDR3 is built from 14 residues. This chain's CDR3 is CAIREGTGGFGYTF. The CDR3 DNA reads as TGTGCCATCAGGGAGGGGACAGGGGGATTTGGCTACACCTTC.

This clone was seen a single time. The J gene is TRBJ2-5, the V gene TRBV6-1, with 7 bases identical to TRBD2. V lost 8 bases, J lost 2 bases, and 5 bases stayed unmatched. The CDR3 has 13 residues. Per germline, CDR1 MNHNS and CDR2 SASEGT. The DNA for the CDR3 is TGTGCCAGCGGGGGGGGAGCTCAAGAGACCCAGTACTTC. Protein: CASGGGAQETQYF.

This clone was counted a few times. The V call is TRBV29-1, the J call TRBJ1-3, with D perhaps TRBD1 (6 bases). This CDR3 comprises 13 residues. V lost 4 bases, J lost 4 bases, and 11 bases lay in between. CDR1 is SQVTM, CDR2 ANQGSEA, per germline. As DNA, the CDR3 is TGCAGCGTTGTTGTCCAGGGGGGAAACACCATATATTTT. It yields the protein CSVVVQGGNTIYF.

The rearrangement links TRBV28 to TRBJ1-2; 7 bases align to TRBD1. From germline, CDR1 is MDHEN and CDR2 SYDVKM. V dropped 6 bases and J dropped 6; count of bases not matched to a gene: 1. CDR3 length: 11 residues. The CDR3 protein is CASSGQDGYTF. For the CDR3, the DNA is TGTGCCAGCAGCGGACAGGATGGCTACACCTTC.

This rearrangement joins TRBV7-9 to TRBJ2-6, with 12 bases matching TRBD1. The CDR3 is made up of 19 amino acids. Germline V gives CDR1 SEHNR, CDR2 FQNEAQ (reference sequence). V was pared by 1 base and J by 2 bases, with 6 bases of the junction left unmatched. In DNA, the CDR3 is TGTGCCAGCAGCTTAGGGGACAGGGGGCGCCTCCCTGGGGCCAACGTCCTGACTTTC. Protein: CASSLGDRGRLPGANVLTF.

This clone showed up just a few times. The CDR3: CASSVRGGTPGAEAFF. CDR3 coding DNA: TGTGCCAGCAGCGTGAGGGGGGGGACCCCGGGAGCTGAAGCTTTCTTT. The chain uses TRBV9 and TRBJ1-1; perhaps TRBD1 as D (6 bases). CDR3 length equals 16 residues. Germline assignment: CDR1 SGDLS and CDR2 YYNGEE. Between the trimmed V and J ends, which lost 2 bases and 6 bases, there was a span of 20 bases.